One and the same sample provided the 3 T cell receptor beta chains below, sequenced in a study of blood T cell repertoires in COVID-19. TCRdb keeps only in-frame clones here, not all; method: immunoSEQ multiplex PCR. The profile shows 140,000 to 150,000 clones, 89% of them singletons. The sequenced sample was peripheral blood. Receptors originate from a human donor in a cohort sampled during active COVID-19.

As to this clone: This sample also contains other DNA sequences that code for the same CDR3. The rearrangement uses TRBV12-3 or TRBV12-4 and TRBJ2-1; tentative D call: TRBD2 (5 bases). CDR3 length equals 13 residues. The V gene lost 8 bases and the J gene lost 4 bases, with 12 bases spanning the gap. As DNA, the CDR3 is TGTGCCAGCTCCCGGGGATCATACAATGAGCAGTTCTTC. Translating it yields CASSRGSYNEQFF.

This rearrangement joins TRBV19 to TRBJ1-6; D gene unclear. Germline CDR1 LNHDA, CDR2 SQIVND (reference sequence). Trimming took off 7 bases at V and 7 bases at J, with 8 bases between the two ends. The CDR3 is made up of 12 amino acids. The CDR3 DNA reads TGTGCCAGTACCCCAGGAAATTCACCCCTCCACTTT. This translates into CASTPGNSPLHF.

V gene TRBV10-3 combines with J gene TRBJ2-1; D unclear. Germline-derived CDR1 and CDR2 are ENHRY and SYGVKD. Trimming shortened V by 4 bases and J by 0 bases, and 7 bases separated the two germline ends. The CDR3 loop spans 14 amino acids. The DNA for the CDR3 is TGTGCCATCAGTGGCATGAGCTCCTACAATGAGCAGTTCTTC. This gives the protein CAISGMSSYNEQFF.